This T cell receptor (beta chain) comes out of a study of blood T cell repertoires in COVID-19. At the level of the study: Collection of acute and convalescent COVID-19 samples took place in the United States, Italy and Spain.

Profiled with immunoSEQ multiplex PCR; TCRdb holds only in-frame clones, not every one. The repertoire consists of 150,000 to 200,000 clones, with approximately 88% occurring once and the leading ten covering over 10%. Participants' reported clinical history set cohort assignment. The sequence came from an older woman who had recovered from COVID-19. Sequencing used PBMCs or T cells enriched from blood (not recorded which).

CDR3 nucleotide sequence: TGTGCCAGCAGTGAATCCAGCGGAATGGAGACCCAGTACTTC. It specifies CASSESSGMETQYF. The V call is TRBV2, the J call TRBJ2-5, with D maybe TRBD2 (5 bases). The CDR3 totals 14 residues. Trimming took off 2 bases at V and 5 bases at J, with 12 bases between the two ends. The germline gives CDR1 SNHLY, CDR2 FYNNEI.